A selection of T cell receptor beta chains follows, all from one sample in a study of T cell repertoires in cytomegalovirus infection. TCRdb reanalysed the reads using MiXCR and keeps one entry per CDR3 protein. The repertoire has about 310,000 distinct CDR3 sequences, roughly 15% of them found once; the top ten carry more than 10%. The specimen sequenced was PBMCs. The receptor source for this set is a human donor in good health (CMV status not recorded). Some clones in this sample may be carry-over from other donors' samples. CDR3s include the opening cysteine and the closing phenylalanine or tryptophan. The order of the fields is V gene, CDR3 length, clone size, CDR3 protein. Some rows mark clone size as missing; the rest say once, few, many or name a class of expanded clone.

v_gene: TRBV11-2
len: 13
abundance: -
CDR3aa: CASSPLKYNEQFF

v_gene: TRBV20-1
len: 14
abundance: few
CDR3aa: CSASQVSSVYEQYF

v_gene: TRBV7-2
len: 15
abundance: many
CDR3aa: CASSPGTVYTDTQYF

v_gene: TRBV7-2
len: 13
abundance: many
CDR3aa: CASSSGWTGELFF

v_gene: TRBV4-2
len: 15
abundance: -
CDR3aa: CVSSQKSGMIYGYTF

v_gene: TRBV7-2
len: 13
abundance: many
CDR3aa: CASSLGIKSAAFF

v_gene: TRBV5-6
len: 16
abundance: -
CDR3aa: CASSRLGGVGNQPQHF

v_gene: TRBV24-1
len: 13
abundance: -
CDR3aa: CATGTDTNYGYTF

v_gene: TRBV12-3/TRBV12-4
len: 15
abundance: -
CDR3aa: CASYNRASSGNTIYF

v_gene: TRBV18
len: 17
abundance: -
CDR3aa: CASSPSDRSSYNSPLHF